This T cell receptor (beta chain) stems from a study of metastatic and nonmetastatic thyroid tumors. Each patient went into thyroid surgery without having received any treatment. Using MiXCR, TCRdb re-called clones from the PCR reads. The sample has about 16,000 clones; around a third are singletons. Trimming at V came to 5 bases and at J to 8 bases, leaving 6 bases not matched to a gene. Germline CDR1 reads KGHSH; CDR2 reads LQKENI. The CDR3 is 14 amino acids. The chain carries TRBV18 and TRBJ2-1, with 10 bases aligning to TRBD1. The sequencing sample was made of tumor tissue. This clonotype was obtained from a male donor with papillary thyroid cancer or a benign thyroid nodule (not recorded which). Some clones in this sample may be carry-over from other donors' samples. The CDR3 region has the DNA TGTGCCAGCTCATCGACAGGGGGCTTGGATGAGCAGTTCTTC. It specifies CASSSTGGLDEQFF.